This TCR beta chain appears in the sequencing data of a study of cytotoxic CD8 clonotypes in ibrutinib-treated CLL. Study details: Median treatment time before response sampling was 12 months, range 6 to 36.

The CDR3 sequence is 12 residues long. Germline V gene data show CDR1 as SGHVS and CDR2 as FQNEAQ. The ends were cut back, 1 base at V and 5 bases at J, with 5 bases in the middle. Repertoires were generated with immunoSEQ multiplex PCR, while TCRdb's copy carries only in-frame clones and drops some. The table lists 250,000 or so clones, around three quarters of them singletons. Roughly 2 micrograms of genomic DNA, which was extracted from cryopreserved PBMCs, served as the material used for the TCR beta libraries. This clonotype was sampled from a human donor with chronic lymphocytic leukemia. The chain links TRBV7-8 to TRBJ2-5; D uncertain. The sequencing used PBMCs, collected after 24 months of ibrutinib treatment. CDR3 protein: CASSLVRETQYF. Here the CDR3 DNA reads TGTGCCAGCAGCTTAGTCCGGGAGACCCAGTACTTC.